This T cell receptor (beta chain) comes out of a study of human T cells and chemical hapten exposure. Individual cDNA molecules each carried unique molecular identifiers attached by the library. TCRdb redid the calling of the RACE reads with MiXCR, one entry per CDR3 protein. The sample includes some 39,000 distinct CDR3 sequences, 7.6% of them seen just once. The time point is: pre-sensitization, week 0. This sample's treatment: therapeutic diphenylcyclopropenone sensitization with weekly scalp DPC. This clonotype was seen ten or more times. The material was whole blood, obtained in connection with sensitization to the hapten diphenylcyclopropenone (DPC). The clonotype was recovered from a woman in her forties or fifties with alopecia areata. Some clones in this sample may be carry-over from other donors' samples.

The CDR3 here is CASRLAGVYEQYF. The CDR3 DNA reads TGTGCCAGCCGACTAGCGGGAGTCTACGAGCAGTACTTC. V usage is TRBV27 and J usage is TRBJ2-7, with 12 bases fitting TRBD2. V lost 8 bases, J lost 3 bases, and 2 bases stayed unmatched. The CDR3 is 13 residues long. In germline, CDR1 is MNHEY, CDR2 SMNVEV (reference sequence).